A selection of T cell receptor beta chains follows, all from one sample in a study of blood T cell repertoires in COVID-19. TCRdb's table, derived via immunoSEQ multiplex PCR, lists solely in-frame clones and lacks some. The table has about 240,000 clones, approximately 80% seen once; the top ten hold around 2%. Material: peripheral blood. All receptors derive from a man aged 30-40 years who had recovered from COVID-19. The CDR3 runs from the conserved cysteine through the conserved F or W. D genes are given only for firm matches. The size of a clone is reported for some rows only, either as once, few or many, or as a class for expanded clones.

TRBJ2-1 | TRBD1 | TRBV5-1 | - | TGCGCCAGTACAGCGGGACAGGGGGCCTACAATGAGCAGTTCTTC | CASTAGQGAYNEQFF
TRBJ1-4 | - | TRBV5-1 | - | TGCGCCAGCAGCTTACCGACAGGTGAAAAACTGTTTTTT | CASSLPTGEKLFF
TRBJ1-1 | - | TRBV29-1 | - | TGCAGCGTCGGTGACGACAGGTTTGGGAAAGCTTTCTTT | CSVGDDRFGKAFF
TRBJ1-1 | - | TRBV5-1 | - | TGCGCCAGCAGCCAGAGGGACACTGAAGCTTTCTTT | CASSQRDTEAFF
TRBJ2-3 | TRBD1 | TRBV5-1 | - | TGCGCCAGCAGCTTGTGGACAGGCCCTAGGGCAGATACGCAGTATTTT | CASSLWTGPRADTQYF
TRBJ2-5 | TRBD2 | TRBV7-8 | - | TGTGCCAGCAAGAGTAGCGGGGGCTTGCAAGAGACCCAGTACTTC | CASKSSGGLQETQYF
TRBJ2-7 | TRBD1 | TRBV6-5 | once | TGTGCCAGCAGCATCGGACAGGGATCCTACGAGCAGTACTTC | CASSIGQGSYEQYF
TRBJ2-5 | - | TRBV7-9 | - | TGTGCCAGCAGCCAGCCTGAGGGGGCGCGGGGAGAGACCCAGTACTTC | CASSQPEGARGETQYF
TRBJ1-2 | - | TRBV4-1 | - | TGCGCCAGCAGCCAAGCGTCAGCTAACTATGGCTACACCTTC | CASSQASANYGYTF
TRBJ2-5 | TRBD1 | TRBV7-3 | - | TGTGCCAGCAGTAAAGGACAGGGGGTAGGAGAGACCCAGTACTTC | CASSKGQGVGETQYF
TRBJ1-6 | - | TRBV4-1 | - | TGCGCCAGCAGCCAAGGAAGGGATTGGGGACTTCGGTCACCCCTCCACTTT | CASSQGRDWGLRSPLHF
TRBJ1-1 | - | TRBV6-5 | - | TGTGCCAGCAGCGAGAACAGGGCTCCCAACACTGAAGCTTTCTTT | CASSENRAPNTEAFF
TRBJ2-7 | - | TRBV5-1 | few | TGCGCCAGCAGCTTTGGAGGGGCGGCCCTCGAGCAGTACTTC | CASSFGGAALEQYF
TRBJ1-1 | - | TRBV27 | - | TGTGCCAGCAGTTTAATGAGGAGCACTGAAGCTTTCTTT | CASSLMRSTEAFF
TRBJ1-3 | - | TRBV5-1 | - | TGCGCCAGCAGCTTAGCTGAGAGCTCTGGAAACACCATATATTTT | CASSLAESSGNTIYF
TRBJ2-5 | - | TRBV5-5 | once | TGTGCCAGCAGCTTGACCCTGGGGAGAGAGACCCAGTACTTC | CASSLTLGRETQYF
TRBJ2-7 | - | TRBV12-3/TRBV12-4 | - | TGTGCCAGCAGCTCCGGTTCCTACGAGCAGTACTTC | CASSSGSYEQYF
TRBJ1-2 | - | TRBV2 | few | TGTGCCAGCAGCGGGGGAGTACGGACCTATGGCTACACCTTC | CASSGGVRTYGYTF
TRBJ1-1 | TRBD1 | TRBV3-1/TRBV3-2 | - | TGTGCCAGCGTAGGACAGGGGTTGACTGAAGCTTTCTTT | CASVGQGLTEAFF
TRBJ1-2 | TRBD1 | TRBV2 | - | TGTGCCAGCGGGACAGGGGGTAACTATGGCTACACCTTC | CASGTGGNYGYTF
TRBJ1-5 | - | TRBV19 | - | TGTGCCACGCAAAAGGGGTCCAATCAGCCCCAGCATTTT | CATQKGSNQPQHF
TRBJ2-2 | - | TRBV27 | - | TGTGCCAGCTCCGGACAAAGTATTTCATTGCCCGGGGAGCTGTTTTTT | CASSGQSISLPGELFF
TRBJ2-3 | TRBD2 | TRBV5-4 | - | TGTGCCAGCAGCTCACGGGGGGGGGATACGCAGTATTTT | CASSSRGGDTQYF
TRBJ2-1 | TRBD2 | TRBV11-2 | few | TGTGCCAGCAGCTTAAGGCCCCAGCGGGGGTTCTCCTACAATGAGCAGTTCTTC | CASSLRPQRGFSYNEQFF
TRBJ1-2 | - | TRBV28 | once | TGTGCCAGCACCCTCCCCAGCCCAGGGTTAGTCGGCTACACCTTC | CASTLPSPGLVGYTF
TRBJ1-5 | - | TRBV2 | few | TGTGCCAGCAGTGAAGGTACTAATCAGCCCCAGCATTTT | CASSEGTNQPQHF
TRBJ1-4 | - | TRBV2 | - | TGTGCCAGCAGTTTGACGGGAACTAATGAAAAACTGTTTTTT | CASSLTGTNEKLFF
TRBJ2-5 | - | TRBV5-1 | - | TGCGCCAGCAGCGGGGGGGGCCCTCTCCAAGAGACCCAGTACTTC | CASSGGGPLQETQYF
TRBJ2-3 | TRBD1 | TRBV7-9 | - | TGTGCCAGCAGAACAGGGGGGCAGGGGGCCACAGATACGCAGTATTTT | CASRTGGQGATDTQYF
TRBJ2-7 | - | TRBV6-6 | once | TGTGCCAGCAGTTATCCCGAGAGAGCTACCTACGAGCAGTACTTC | CASSYPERATYEQYF
TRBJ1-5 | TRBD1 | TRBV5-1 | - | TGCGCCAGCAGCGCAGGGGGCCCTAATAGCAATCAGCCCCAGCATTTT | CASSAGGPNSNQPQHF
TRBJ2-3 | - | TRBV6-5 | - | TGTGCCAGCAGTTACGGGGGCCAGTTCCCAGATACGCAGTATTTT | CASSYGGQFPDTQYF
TRBJ2-7 | TRBD1 | TRBV23-1 | - | TGCGCCAGCAGTCATTGGGACAGTTTTTGCCCTGCGTACGAGCAGTACTTC | CASSHWDSFCPAYEQYF
TRBJ1-1 | - | TRBV5-4 | - | TGTGCCAGCAGCCTGGACAGTCGCATGAACACTGAAGCTTTCTTT | CASSLDSRMNTEAFF
TRBJ1-1 | TRBD1 | TRBV3-1/TRBV3-2 | - | TGTGCCAGCAGCCGGAGGGCAGGGGGCCAGACTGAAGCTTTCTTT | CASSRRAGGQTEAFF
TRBJ1-3 | TRBD1 | TRBV27 | - | TGTGCCAGCAGTTTAGAGGGGGCCTCTGGAAACACCATATATTTT | CASSLEGASGNTIYF
TRBJ1-5 | - | TRBV27 | - | TGTGCCAGCAGACAGGGAGCAGGTCAGCCCCAGCATTTT | CASRQGAGQPQHF
TRBJ2-7 | TRBD2 | TRBV19 | few | TGTGCCAGTAGTAGGGGACTAGCCCCCTCCCTAGTCTACGAGCAGTACTTC | CASSRGLAPSLVYEQYF
TRBJ2-4 | - | TRBV27 | - | TGTGCCAGCAGTTTTTTGGGGCCCAAAAACATTCAGTACTTC | CASSFLGPKNIQYF
TRBJ2-2 | - | TRBV3-1/TRBV3-2 | - | TGTGCCAGCAGCCAAGAGACGAGGACTGGGAACACCGGGGAGCTGTTTTTT | CASSQETRTGNTGELFF
TRBJ2-1 | TRBD2 | TRBV14 | - | TGTGCCAGCAGCCAAGCGGGACTAGCGGGGGTTCTGCAGTTCTTC | CASSQAGLAGVLQFF
TRBJ1-4 | - | TRBV5-1 | - | TGCGCCAGCAGCTCAACAGGTGCAACTAATGAAAAACTGTTTTTT | CASSSTGATNEKLFF
TRBJ2-1 | - | TRBV11-1 | - | TGTGCCAGCAGCTTAGCGGCCGGGAGAGATGAGCAGTTCTTC | CASSLAAGRDEQFF
TRBJ2-2 | TRBD1 | TRBV2 | few | TGTGCCAGCACCGGGACAGGGAACACCGGGGAGCTGTTTTTT | CASTGTGNTGELFF
TRBJ1-1 | - | TRBV7-2 | - | TGTGCCAGCAGCAAGGGTCGGGGGGCCACTGAAGCTTTCTTT | CASSKGRGATEAFF
TRBJ1-2 | - | TRBV3-1/TRBV3-2 | few | TGTGCCAGCAGCCAAGGAAAGGGGATCTATGGCTACACCTTC | CASSQGKGIYGYTF
TRBJ2-1 | - | TRBV2 | - | TGTGCCAGCAGTGTGGCCGATGAGCAGTTCTTC | CASSVADEQFF
TRBJ2-3 | - | TRBV19 | - | TGTGCCAGTAGTATTGGGCTTTTCCTGAATACGCAGTATTTT | CASSIGLFLNTQYF
TRBJ1-6 | - | TRBV19 | few | TGTGCCAGTAGTCGGGGCTATAATTCACCCCTCCACTTT | CASSRGYNSPLHF